This TCR beta chain was recorded in a study of cytomegalovirus exposure and HLA in healthy donors. Whole-study results and caveats: Most likely, a cluster of highly shared sequence variants arose as a sequencing artifact. Most TCR beta V segments were productive about 90% or about 30% of the time in an earlier analysis.

13 Jbeta primers and 60 Vbeta primers were used for the PCR. The protocol was immunoSEQ multiplex PCR, while the TCRdb copy is restricted to in-frame clones and leaves out a portion. The data show roughly 140,000 clones, around 79% seen once. The germline V and J ends were trimmed by 4 bases and 4 bases, with 16 bases remaining between them. Per the germline V gene, CDR1 is SGHNT and CDR2 is YYREEE (reference sequence). The CDR3 covers 15 residues. As for this clone: Its antigen is still unknown.

The sequenced material came from PBMCs. The rearrangement joins TRBV5-4 to TRBJ2-3; TRBD2 is a possible D gene (5 bases). The receptor comes from a man in his fifties in good health and CMV-seropositive. This CDR3 reads CASSQRTGSADTQYF. In nucleotides, the CDR3 is TGTGCCAGCAGCCAGAGGACGGGATCGGCAGATACGCAGTATTTT.